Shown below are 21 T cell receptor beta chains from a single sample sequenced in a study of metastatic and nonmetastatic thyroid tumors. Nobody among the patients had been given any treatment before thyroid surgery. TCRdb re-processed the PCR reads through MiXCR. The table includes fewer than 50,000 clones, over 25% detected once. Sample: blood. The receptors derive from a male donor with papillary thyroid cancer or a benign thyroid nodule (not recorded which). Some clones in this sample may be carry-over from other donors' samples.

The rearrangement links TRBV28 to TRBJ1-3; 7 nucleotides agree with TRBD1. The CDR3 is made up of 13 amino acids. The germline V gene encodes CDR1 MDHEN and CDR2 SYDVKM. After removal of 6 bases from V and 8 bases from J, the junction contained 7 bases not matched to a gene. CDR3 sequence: CASSFLQGDTIYF. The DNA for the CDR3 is TGTGCCAGCAGCTTTCTGCAGGGGGACACCATATATTTT.

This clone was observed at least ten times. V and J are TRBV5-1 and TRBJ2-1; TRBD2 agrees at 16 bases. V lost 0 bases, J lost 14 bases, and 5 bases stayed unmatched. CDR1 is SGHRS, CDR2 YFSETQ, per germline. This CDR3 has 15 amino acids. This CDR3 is CASSLGSGLAGGEFF. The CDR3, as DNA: TGCGCCAGCAGCTTGGGTTCGGGACTAGCGGGAGGGGAGTTCTTC.

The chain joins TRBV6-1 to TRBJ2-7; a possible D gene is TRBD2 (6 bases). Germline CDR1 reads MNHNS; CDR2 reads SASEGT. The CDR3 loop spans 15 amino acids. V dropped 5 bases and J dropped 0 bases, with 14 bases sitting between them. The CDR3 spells CASSFDRDFSYEQYF. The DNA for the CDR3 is TGTGCCAGCAGTTTCGACCGGGACTTCTCCTACGAGCAGTACTTC.

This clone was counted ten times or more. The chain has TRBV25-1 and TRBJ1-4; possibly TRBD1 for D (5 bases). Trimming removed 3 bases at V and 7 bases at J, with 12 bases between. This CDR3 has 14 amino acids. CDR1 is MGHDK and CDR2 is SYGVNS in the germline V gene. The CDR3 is CASSEVGESEKLFF. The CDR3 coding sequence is TGTGCCAGCAGTGAGGTAGGGGAAAGTGAAAAACTGTTTTTT. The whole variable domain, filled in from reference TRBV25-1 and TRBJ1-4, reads EADIYQTPRYLVIGTGKKITLECSQTMGHDKMYWYQQDPGMELHLIHYSYGVNSTEKGDLSSESTVSRIRTEHFPLTLESARPSHTSQYLCASSEVGESEKLFFGSGTQLSVL.

CDR3 nucleotides: TGTGCCAGCTCACCCCAGAACTACGAGCAGTACTTC. It yields the protein CASSPQNYEQYF. This chain links TRBV18 with TRBJ2-7, with unresolved D. Germline V gene lookup returns CDR1 KGHSH and CDR2 LQKENI. Trimming cost V 3 bases and J 3 bases, with 6 bases left between them. This CDR3 is 12 amino acids long. Full variable domain (outside the CDR3, taken from reference TRBV18 and TRBJ2-7): NAGVMQNPRHLVRRRGQEARLRCSPMKGHSHVYWYRQLPEEGLKFMVYLQKENIIDESGMPKERFSAEFPKEGPSILRIQQVVRGDSAAYFCASSPQNYEQYFGPGTRLTVT.

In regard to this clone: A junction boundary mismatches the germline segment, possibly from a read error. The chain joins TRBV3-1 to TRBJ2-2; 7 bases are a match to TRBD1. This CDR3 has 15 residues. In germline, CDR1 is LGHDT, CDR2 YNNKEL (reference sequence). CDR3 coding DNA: TGTACCAGCAGCCTGACAGGGTTCGGCACCGCGGAGCTGTTTTTT. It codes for CTSSLTGFGTAELFF.

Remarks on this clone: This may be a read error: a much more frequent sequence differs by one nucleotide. The CDR3 region has the DNA TGCAGCGTTGAAAGTCCCGACAGGGAGAACACCGGGGAGCTGTTTTTT. Translation: CSVESPDRENTGELFF. The chain links TRBV29-1 to TRBJ2-2; 7 bases fit TRBD1. The V and J ends lost 2 bases and 1 base, in that order; junction bases with no gene match: 7. Germline CDR1 reads SQVTM; CDR2 reads ANQGSEA. The CDR3 is made up of 16 amino acids.

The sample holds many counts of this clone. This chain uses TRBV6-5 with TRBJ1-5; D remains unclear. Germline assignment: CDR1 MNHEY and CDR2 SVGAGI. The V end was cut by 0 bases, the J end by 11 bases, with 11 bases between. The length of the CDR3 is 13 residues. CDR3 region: CASSYSRRAAQHF. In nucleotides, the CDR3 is TGTGCCAGCAGTTACTCGAGAAGGGCCGCCCAGCATTTT.

The CDR3 bases are TGTGCCAGCAGGTTATCAAAGGGCGGCGGGGAGCTGTTTTTT. Protein sequence: CASRLSKGGGELFF. The chain links TRBV13 to TRBJ2-2, with D unresolved. The germline V gene encodes CDR1 PRHDT and CDR2 FYEKMQ (reference sequence). There are 14 residues in the CDR3. V dropped 6 bases and J dropped 7 bases, with 15 bases sitting between them.

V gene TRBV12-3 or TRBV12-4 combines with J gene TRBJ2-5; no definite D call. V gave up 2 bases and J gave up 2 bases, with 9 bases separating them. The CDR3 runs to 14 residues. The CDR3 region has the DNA TGTGCCAGCAGTTTACCGGAAACTCAAGAGACCCAGTACTTC. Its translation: CASSLPETQETQYF.

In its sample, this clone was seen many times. Written as DNA, the CDR3 is TGTGCCAGTAGTATCCCCGGGACGCAGGGGCATGAGCAGTTCTTC. Protein product: CASSIPGTQGHEQFF. The rearrangement links TRBV19 to TRBJ2-1, with D tentatively TRBD1 (6 bases). CDR3 size: 15 residues. Trimming took off 3 bases at V and 8 bases at J, with 17 bases between the two ends. Germline CDR1 is LNHDA and CDR2 is SQIVND (reference sequence).

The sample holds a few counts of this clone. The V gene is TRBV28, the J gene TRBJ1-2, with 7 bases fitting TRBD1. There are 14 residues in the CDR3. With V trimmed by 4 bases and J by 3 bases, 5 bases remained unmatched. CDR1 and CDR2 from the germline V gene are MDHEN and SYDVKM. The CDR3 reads CASSYAGTDYGYTF. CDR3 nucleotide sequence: TGTGCCAGCAGTTACGCCGGGACAGACTATGGCTACACCTTC.

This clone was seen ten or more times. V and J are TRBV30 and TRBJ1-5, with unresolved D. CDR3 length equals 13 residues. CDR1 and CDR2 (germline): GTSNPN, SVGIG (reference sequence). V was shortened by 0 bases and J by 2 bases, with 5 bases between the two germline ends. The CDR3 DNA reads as TGTGCCTGGAGTGTACTGGGCAATCAGCCCCAGCATTTT. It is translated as CAWSVLGNQPQHF.

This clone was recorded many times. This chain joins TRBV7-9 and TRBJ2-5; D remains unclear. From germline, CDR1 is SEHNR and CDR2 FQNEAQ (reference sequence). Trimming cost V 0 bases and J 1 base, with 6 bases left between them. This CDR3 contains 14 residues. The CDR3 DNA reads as TGTGCCAGCAGCTTAGCCGCCAGCCAAGAGACCCAGTACTTC. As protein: CASSLAASQETQYF.

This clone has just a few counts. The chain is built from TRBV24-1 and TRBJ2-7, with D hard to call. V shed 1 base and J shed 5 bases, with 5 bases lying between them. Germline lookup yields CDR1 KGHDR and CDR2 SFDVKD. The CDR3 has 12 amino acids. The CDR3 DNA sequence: TGTGCCACCAGTGATTTATATGACGAGCAGTACTTC. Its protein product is CATSDLYDEQYF.

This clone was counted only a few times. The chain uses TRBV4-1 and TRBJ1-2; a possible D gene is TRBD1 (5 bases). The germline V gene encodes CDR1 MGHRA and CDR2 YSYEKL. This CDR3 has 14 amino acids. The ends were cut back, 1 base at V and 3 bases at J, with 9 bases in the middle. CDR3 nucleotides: TGCGCCAGCAGCCAAGTGGGGGGGGACTATGGCTACACCTTC. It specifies CASSQVGGDYGYTF.

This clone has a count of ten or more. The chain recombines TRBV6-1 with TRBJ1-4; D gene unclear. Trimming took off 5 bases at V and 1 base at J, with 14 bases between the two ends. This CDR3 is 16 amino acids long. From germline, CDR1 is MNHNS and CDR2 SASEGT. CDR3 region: CASSLRKGGTNEKLFF. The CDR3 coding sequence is TGTGCCAGCAGTTTACGGAAAGGTGGAACTAATGAAAAACTGTTTTTT.

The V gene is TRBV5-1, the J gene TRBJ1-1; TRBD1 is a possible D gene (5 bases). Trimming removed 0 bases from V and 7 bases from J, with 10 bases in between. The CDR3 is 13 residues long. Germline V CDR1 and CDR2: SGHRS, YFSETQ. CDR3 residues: CASSLADRIEAFF. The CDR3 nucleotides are TGCGCCAGCAGCTTGGCCGACAGAATTGAAGCTTTCTTT. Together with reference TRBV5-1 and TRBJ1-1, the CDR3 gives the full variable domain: KAGVTQTPRYLIKTRGQQVTLSCSPISGHRSVSWYQQTPGQGLQFLFEYFSETQRNKGNFPGRFSGRQFSNSRSEMNVSTLELGDSALYLCASSLADRIEAFFGQGTRLTVV.

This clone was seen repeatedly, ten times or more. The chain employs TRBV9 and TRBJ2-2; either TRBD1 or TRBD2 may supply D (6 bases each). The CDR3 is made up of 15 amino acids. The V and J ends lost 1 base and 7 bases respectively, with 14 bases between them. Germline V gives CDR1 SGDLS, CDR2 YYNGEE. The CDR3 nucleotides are TGTGCCAGCAGCGTATGGGGGGCCGGAAGCGGGGAGCTGTTTTTT. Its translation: CASSVWGAGSGELFF.

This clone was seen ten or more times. In DNA form, the CDR3 reads TGTGCCAGCAGTGACTCGCTGGGGCAGGGGACCCAGTACTTC. Protein: CASSDSLGQGTQYF. The chain uses TRBV6-4 and TRBJ2-5; D may be TRBD1 (5 bases). The CDR3 is 14 amino acids. Germline V gene data show CDR1 as MRHNA and CDR2 as SNTAGT. The germline V and J ends were trimmed by 0 bases and 7 bases, with 12 bases remaining between them.

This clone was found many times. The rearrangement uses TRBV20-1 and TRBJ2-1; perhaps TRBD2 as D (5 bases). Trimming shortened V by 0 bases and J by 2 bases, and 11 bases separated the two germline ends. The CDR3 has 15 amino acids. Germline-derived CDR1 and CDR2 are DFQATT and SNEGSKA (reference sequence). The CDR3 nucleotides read TGCAGTGCTAGAGATGTCGGACTTACCTACAATGAGCAGTTCTTC. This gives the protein CSARDVGLTYNEQFF.